The 8 T cell receptor beta chains listed next were all sequenced from one sample in a study of long-term antiretroviral therapy in people with HIV (dated 2022 in TCRdb). The immunoSEQ hsTCRB v3.0 assay was used at survey level resolution to sequence the TRB variable region. TCRdb stores this immuneACCESS table with in-frame sequences only. Part of the clones is absent; in the studies checked, under half of the shortfall reflects unresolved V genes, and no reason is known for the rest. The sample data list about 21,000 clones, and under 90% of these were observed just once. The ten top clones hold more than 8% of the sample. The starting material was unsorted PBMCs, obtained at the start of antiretroviral therapy. The receptors come from a middle-aged man with HIV.

A few counts support this clone. J is TRBJ1-1 and V is TRBV4-3, with 11 nucleotides matching TRBD1. The CDR3 covers 14 residues. CDR1 and CDR2 (germline): LGHNA, YSLEER. V shed 1 base, J shed 6 bases, and the junction held 1 base outside the gene matches. The CDR3 DNA follows: TGCGCCAGCAGCCAAGGGGGACAGGGGGCTGAAGCTTTCTTT. It translates to CASSQGGQGAEAFF.

The V call is TRBV28, the J call TRBJ2-6; D remains unclear. The germline CDR1 and CDR2 sequences are MDHEN and SYDVKM. The CDR3 extends over 18 amino acids. Trimming removed 5 bases from V and 0 bases from J, with 17 bases in between. CDR3 DNA: TGTGCCAGCAGTCCCCATCCCATTATCAGCTCTGGGGCCAACGTCCTGACTTTC. Amino acid sequence: CASSPHPIISSGANVLTF.

The chain combines TRBV7-8 with TRBJ2-7; D is possibly TRBD2 (6 bases). V dropped 7 bases and J dropped 0 bases, with 13 bases sitting between them. CDR1 is SGHVS and CDR2 is FQNEAQ in the germline V gene. This CDR3 spans 14 amino acids. The CDR3 nucleotides read TGTGCCAGCACTGCGGGACGTAACTCCTACGAGCAGTACTTC. Translating it yields CASTAGRNSYEQYF.

V is TRBV2 and J is TRBJ2-5, with D unclear. V dropped 5 bases and J dropped 2 bases, with 9 bases sitting between them. Germline V CDR1 and CDR2: SNHLY, FYNNEI. This CDR3 spans 13 amino acids. CDR3 amino acids: CASSRTLQETQYF. DNA for the CDR3: TGTGCCAGCAGTCGGACCTTACAAGAGACCCAGTACTTC.

The CDR3 reads CASSSAGGTGVNYGYTF. In DNA form, the CDR3 reads TGTGCCAGCAGCTCTGCTGGGGGGACAGGGGTTAACTATGGCTACACCTTC. The rearrangement joins TRBV7-2 to TRBJ1-2; 10 bases are a match to TRBD1. The CDR3 sequence is 17 residues long. The V and J ends lost 4 bases and 1 base, in that order; junction bases with no gene match: 9. Germline V lookup: CDR1 SGHTA, CDR2 FQGNSA.

V usage is TRBV28 and J usage is TRBJ1-2, with D maybe TRBD1 (5 bases). V was pared by 6 bases and J by 4 bases, with 15 bases between. The CDR3 runs 14 residues. Looked up from germline, CDR1 is MDHEN and CDR2 is SYDVKM. CDR3 residues: CASRDPGRAYGYTF. The CDR3 DNA reads as TGTGCCAGCAGAGATCCGGGACGCGCCTATGGCTACACCTTC.

The J gene is TRBJ1-4, the V gene TRBV7-9; tentative D call: TRBD1 (5 bases). Germline V CDR1 and CDR2: SEHNR, FQNEAQ (reference sequence). Trimming stripped 2 bases from V and 8 bases from J, with 6 bases between. This CDR3 contains 12 residues. This chain's CDR3 is CASSLRGEKLFF. The CDR3 nucleotides read TGTGCCAGCAGCTTACGGGGCGAAAAACTGTTTTTT.

The genes are TRBV6-5 and TRBJ1-1; the D gene is possibly TRBD1 (5 bases). The CDR3 covers 13 residues. Germline V gene lookup returns CDR1 MNHEY and CDR2 SVGAGI. Trimming took 2 bases from V and 4 from J, leaving 8 bases between them. The CDR3 spells CASSYQGGTEAFF. The CDR3 nucleotides are TGTGCCAGCAGTTACCAGGGTGGCACTGAAGCTTTCTTT.